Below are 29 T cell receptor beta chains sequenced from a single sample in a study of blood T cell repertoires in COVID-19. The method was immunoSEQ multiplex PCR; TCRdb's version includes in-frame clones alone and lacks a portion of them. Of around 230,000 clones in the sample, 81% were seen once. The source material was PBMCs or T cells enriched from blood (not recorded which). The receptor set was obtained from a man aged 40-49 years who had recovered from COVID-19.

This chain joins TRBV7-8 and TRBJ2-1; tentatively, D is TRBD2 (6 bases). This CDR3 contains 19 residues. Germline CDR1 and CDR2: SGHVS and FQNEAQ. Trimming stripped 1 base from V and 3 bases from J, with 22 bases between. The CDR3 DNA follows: TGTGCCAGCAGCTTAGGTAATGATTACGGGACTGCGCTCTACAATGAGCAGTTCTTC. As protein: CASSLGNDYGTALYNEQFF.

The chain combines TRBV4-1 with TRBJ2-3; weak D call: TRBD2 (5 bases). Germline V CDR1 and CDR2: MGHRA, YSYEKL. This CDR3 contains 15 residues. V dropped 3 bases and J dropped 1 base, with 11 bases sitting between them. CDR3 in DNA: TGCGCCAGCAGCCAGGACGGGGTGCGCACAGATACGCAGTATTTT. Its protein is CASSQDGVRTDTQYF.

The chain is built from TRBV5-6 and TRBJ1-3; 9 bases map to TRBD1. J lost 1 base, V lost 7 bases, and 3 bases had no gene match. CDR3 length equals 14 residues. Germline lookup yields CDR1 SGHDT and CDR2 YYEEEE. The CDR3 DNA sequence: TGTGCCAGCGCGGACAGGGGTTCTGGAAACACCATATATTTT. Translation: CASADRGSGNTIYF.

The DNA for the CDR3 is TGTGCCTGGAGGCGGGTGGGACAGGGAAACTATGGCTACACCTTC. This translates into CAWRRVGQGNYGYTF. V is TRBV30 and J is TRBJ1-2, with 9 bases fitting TRBD1. Trimming cost V 3 bases and J 2 bases; bases outside gene matches: 7. Germline V lookup: CDR1 GTSNPN, CDR2 SVGIG (reference sequence). The CDR3 consists of 15 residues.

CDR3 in amino acids: CASRRGFSTDTQYF. CDR3 coding DNA: TGTGCCAGTAGAAGGGGGTTCTCCACAGATACGCAGTATTTT. The V call is TRBV19, the J call TRBJ2-3; D may be TRBD1 (6 bases). The germline V gene has CDR1 LNHDA and CDR2 SQIVND (reference sequence). The V gene lost 6 bases and the J gene lost 2 bases, with 12 bases spanning the gap. CDR3 size: 14 residues.

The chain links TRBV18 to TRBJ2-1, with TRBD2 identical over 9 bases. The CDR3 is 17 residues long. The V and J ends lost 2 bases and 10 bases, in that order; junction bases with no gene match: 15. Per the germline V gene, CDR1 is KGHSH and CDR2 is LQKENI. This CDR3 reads CASSPVGVSGSVFEQFF. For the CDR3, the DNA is TGTGCCAGCTCACCAGTGGGGGTTAGCGGGAGCGTTTTCGAGCAGTTCTTC.

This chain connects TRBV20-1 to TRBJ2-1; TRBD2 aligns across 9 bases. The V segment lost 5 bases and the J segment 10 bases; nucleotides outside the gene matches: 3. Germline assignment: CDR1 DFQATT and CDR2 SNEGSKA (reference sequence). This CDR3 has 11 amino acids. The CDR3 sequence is CSALSGREQFF. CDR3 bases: TGCAGTGCTTTAAGCGGGAGGGAGCAGTTCTTC.

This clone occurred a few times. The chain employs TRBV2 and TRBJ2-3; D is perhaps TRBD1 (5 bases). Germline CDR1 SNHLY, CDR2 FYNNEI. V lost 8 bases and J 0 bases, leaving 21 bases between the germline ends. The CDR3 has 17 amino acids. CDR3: CASLGRQTLSSTDTQYF. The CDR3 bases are TGTGCCAGCCTGGGGCGGCAGACCCTAAGTAGCACAGATACGCAGTATTTT.

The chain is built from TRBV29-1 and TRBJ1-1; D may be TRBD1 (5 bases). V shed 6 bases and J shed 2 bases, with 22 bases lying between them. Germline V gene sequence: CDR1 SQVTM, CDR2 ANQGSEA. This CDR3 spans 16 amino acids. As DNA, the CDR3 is TGCAGCGTAGGATCCCCCCAGGGCAGGGCTAACACTGAAGCTTTCTTT. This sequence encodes CSVGSPQGRANTEAFF.

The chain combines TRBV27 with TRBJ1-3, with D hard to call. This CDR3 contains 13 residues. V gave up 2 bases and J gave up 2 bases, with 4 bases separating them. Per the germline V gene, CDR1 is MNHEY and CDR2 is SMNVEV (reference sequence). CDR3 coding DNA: TGTGCCAGCAGTTTAAATACTGGAAACACCATATATTTT. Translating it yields CASSLNTGNTIYF.

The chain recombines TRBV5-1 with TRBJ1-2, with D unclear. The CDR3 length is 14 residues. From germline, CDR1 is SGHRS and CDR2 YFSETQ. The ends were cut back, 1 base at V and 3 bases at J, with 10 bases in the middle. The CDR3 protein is CASSLKESHYGYTF. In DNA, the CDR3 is TGCGCCAGCAGCTTGAAGGAGAGCCACTATGGCTACACCTTC.

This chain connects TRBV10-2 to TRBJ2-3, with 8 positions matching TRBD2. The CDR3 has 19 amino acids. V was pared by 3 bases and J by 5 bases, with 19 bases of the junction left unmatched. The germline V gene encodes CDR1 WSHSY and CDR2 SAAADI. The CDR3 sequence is CASSDRMKREKQGRDTQYF. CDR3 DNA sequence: TGCGCCAGCAGTGATCGAATGAAGCGGGAGAAACAAGGGAGAGATACGCAGTATTTT.

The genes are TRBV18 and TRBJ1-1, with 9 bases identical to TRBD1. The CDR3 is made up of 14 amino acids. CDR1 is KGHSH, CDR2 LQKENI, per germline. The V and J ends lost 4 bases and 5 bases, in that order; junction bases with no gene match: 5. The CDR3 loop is CASSLDRGYTEAFF. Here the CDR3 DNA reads TGTGCCAGCTCACTGGACAGGGGATATACTGAAGCTTTCTTT.

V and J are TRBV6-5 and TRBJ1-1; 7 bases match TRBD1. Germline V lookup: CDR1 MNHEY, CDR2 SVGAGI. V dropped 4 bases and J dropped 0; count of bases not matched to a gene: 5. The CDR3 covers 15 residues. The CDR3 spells CASSFTGVMNTEAFF. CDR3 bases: TGTGCCAGCAGTTTTACAGGGGTAATGAACACTGAAGCTTTCTTT.

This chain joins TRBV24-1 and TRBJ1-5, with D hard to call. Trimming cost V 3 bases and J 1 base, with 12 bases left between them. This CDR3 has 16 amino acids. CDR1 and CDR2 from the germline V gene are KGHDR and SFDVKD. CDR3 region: CATSDRRGLSNQPQHF. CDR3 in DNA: TGTGCCACCAGTGATCGACGAGGGTTGAGCAATCAGCCCCAGCATTTT.

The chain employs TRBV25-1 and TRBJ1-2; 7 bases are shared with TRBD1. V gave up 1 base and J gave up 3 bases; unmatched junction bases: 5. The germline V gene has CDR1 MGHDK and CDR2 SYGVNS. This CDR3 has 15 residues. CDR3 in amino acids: CASSELRGQHYGYTF. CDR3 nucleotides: TGTGCCAGCAGTGAATTAAGGGGGCAGCACTATGGCTACACCTTC.

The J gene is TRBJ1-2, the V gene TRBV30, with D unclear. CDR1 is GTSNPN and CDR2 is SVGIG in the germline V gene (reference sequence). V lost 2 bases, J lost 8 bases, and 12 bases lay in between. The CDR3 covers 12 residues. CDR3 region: CAWSSIYSGYTF. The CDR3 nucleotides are TGTGCCTGGAGTTCTATTTATTCGGGCTACACCTTC.

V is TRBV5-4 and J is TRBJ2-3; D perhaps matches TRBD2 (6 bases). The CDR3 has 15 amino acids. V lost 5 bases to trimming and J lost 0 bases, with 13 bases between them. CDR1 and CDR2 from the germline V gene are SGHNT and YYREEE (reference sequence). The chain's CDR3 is CASSPGGTSTDTQYF. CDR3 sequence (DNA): TGTGCCAGCAGTCCCGGGGGAACTAGCACAGATACGCAGTATTTT.

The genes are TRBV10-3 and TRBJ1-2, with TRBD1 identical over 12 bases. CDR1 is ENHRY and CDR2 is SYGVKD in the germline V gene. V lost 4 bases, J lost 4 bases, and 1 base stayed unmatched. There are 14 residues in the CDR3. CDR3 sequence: CAISGDRGPYGYTF. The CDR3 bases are TGTGCCATCAGTGGGGACAGGGGGCCCTATGGCTACACCTTC.

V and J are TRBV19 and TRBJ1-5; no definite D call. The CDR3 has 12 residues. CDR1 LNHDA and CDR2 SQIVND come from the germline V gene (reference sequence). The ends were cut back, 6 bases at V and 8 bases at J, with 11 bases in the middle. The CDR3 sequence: CASRYLQKPQHF. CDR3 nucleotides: TGTGCCAGTAGATATCTCCAGAAGCCCCAGCATTTT.

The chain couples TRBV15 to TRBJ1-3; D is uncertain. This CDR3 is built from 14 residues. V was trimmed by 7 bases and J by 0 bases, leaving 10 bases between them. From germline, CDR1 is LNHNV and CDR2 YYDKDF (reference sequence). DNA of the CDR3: TGTGCCACCATCGGAGGGAGCTCTGGAAACACCATATATTTT. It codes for CATIGGSSGNTIYF. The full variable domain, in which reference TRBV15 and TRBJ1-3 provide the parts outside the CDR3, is DAMVIQNPRYQVTQFGKPVTLSCSQTLNHNVMYWYQQKSSQAPKLLFHYYDKDFNNEADTPDNFQSRRPNTSFCFLDIRSPGLGDTAMYLCATIGGSSGNTIYFGEGSWLTVV.

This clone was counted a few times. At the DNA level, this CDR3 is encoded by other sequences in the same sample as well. The CDR3 sequence: CASKQGSYGYTF. The CDR3 DNA follows: TGTGCCAGTAAACAGGGGTCCTATGGCTACACCTTC. The rearrangement uses TRBV19 and TRBJ1-2, with 7 bases matching TRBD1. The CDR3 runs to 12 residues. V shed 7 bases, J shed 4 bases, and the junction held 3 bases outside the gene matches. CDR1 is LNHDA, CDR2 SQIVND, per germline (reference sequence).

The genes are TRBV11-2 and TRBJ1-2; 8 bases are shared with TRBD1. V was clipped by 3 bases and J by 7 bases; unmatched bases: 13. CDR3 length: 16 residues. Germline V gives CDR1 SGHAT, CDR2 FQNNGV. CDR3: CASSLRALDRAGGYTF. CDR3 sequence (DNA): TGTGCCAGCAGCTTGCGGGCCTTGGACAGGGCGGGTGGCTACACCTTC.

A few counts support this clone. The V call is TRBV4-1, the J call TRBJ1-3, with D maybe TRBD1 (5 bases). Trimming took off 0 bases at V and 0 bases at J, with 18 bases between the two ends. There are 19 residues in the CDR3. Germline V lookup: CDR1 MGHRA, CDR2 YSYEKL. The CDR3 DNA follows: TGCGCCAGCAGCCAAGATTTGTTCCGGGGGACGAACTCTGGAAACACCATATATTTT. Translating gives CASSQDLFRGTNSGNTIYF.

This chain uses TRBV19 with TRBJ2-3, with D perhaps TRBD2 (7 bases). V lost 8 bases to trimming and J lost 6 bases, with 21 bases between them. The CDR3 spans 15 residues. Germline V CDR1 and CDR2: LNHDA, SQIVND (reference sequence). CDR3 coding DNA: TGTGCCAGTGCCCCTCGGGGGGCGGGGCGGGATACGCAGTATTTT. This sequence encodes CASAPRGAGRDTQYF.

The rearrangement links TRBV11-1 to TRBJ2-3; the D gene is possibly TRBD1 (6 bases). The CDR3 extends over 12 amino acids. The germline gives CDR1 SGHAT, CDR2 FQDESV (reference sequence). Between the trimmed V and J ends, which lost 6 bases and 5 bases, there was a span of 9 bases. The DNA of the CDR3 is TGTGCCAGCAGGCGGACAGAAGATACGCAGTATTTT. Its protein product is CASRRTEDTQYF.

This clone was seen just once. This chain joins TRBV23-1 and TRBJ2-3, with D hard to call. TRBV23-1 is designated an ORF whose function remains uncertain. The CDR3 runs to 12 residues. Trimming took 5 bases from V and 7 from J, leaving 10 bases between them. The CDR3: CASSDFWYTQYF. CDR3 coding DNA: TGCGCCAGCAGTGACTTTTGGTATACGCAGTATTTT.

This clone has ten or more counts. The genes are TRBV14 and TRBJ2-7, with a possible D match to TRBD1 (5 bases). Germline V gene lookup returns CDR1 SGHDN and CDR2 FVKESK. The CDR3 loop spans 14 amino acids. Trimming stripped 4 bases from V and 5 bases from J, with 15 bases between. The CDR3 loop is CASSPSGNRDEQYF. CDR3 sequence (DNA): TGTGCCAGCAGCCCATCAGGGAATCGCGACGAGCAGTACTTC.

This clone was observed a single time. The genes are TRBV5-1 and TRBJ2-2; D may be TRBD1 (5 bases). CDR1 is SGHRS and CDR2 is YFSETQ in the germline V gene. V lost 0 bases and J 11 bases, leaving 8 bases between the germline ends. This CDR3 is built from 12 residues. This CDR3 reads CASSLETAELFF. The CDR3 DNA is TGCGCCAGCAGCTTGGAGACAGCTGAGCTGTTTTTT.